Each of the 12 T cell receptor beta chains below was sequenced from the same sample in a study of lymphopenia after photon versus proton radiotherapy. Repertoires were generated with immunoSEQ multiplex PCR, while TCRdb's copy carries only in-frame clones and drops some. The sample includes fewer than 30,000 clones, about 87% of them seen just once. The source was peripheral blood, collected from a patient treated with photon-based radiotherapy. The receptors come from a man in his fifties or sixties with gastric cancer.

The CDR3 bases are TGTGCTAGTGGTCTAAAGCGGGGGGCCACAGATACGCAGTATTTT. It codes for CASGLKRGATDTQYF. The rearrangement uses TRBV12-5 and TRBJ2-3, with 9 nucleotides matching TRBD2. Unmatched junction bases numbered 5, after V lost 5 bases and J lost 2 bases. Germline CDR1 reads LGHNT; CDR2 reads FRNRAP. The CDR3 consists of 15 residues.

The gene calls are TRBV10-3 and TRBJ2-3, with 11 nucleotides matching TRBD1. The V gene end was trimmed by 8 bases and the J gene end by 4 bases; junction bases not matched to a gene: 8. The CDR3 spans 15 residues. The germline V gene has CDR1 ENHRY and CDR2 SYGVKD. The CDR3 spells CAIGTDRGRADTQYF. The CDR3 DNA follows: TGTGCCATCGGAACGGACAGGGGGCGGGCAGATACGCAGTATTTT.

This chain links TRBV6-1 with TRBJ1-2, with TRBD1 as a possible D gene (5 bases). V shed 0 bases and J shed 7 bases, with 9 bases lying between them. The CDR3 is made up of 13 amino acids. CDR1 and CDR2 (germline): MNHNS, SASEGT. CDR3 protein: CASSEAPGVGYTF. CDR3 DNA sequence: TGTGCCAGCAGTGAAGCGCCGGGGGTTGGCTACACCTTC.

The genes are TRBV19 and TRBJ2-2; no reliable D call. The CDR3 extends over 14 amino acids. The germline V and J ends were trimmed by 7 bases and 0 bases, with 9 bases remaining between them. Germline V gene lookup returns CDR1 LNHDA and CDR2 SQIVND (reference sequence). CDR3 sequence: CASMGAANTGELFF. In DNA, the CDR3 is TGTGCCAGTATGGGTGCGGCGAACACCGGGGAGCTGTTTTTT.

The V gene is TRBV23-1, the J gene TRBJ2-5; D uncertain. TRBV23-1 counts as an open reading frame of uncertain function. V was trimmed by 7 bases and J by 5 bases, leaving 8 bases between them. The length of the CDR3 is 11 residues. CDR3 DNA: TGCGCCAGCAACTCCGTCGAGACCCAGTACTTC. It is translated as CASNSVETQYF.

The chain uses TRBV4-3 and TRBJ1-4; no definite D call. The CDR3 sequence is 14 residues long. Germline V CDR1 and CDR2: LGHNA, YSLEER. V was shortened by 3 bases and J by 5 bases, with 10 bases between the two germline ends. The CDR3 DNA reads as TGCGCCAGCAGCCAGAGCAGTCAAAATGAAAAACTGTTTTTT. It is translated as CASSQSSQNEKLFF.

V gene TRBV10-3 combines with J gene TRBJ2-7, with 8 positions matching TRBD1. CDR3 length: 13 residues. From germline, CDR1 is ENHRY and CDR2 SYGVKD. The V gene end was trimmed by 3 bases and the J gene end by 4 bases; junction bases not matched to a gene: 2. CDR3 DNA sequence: TGTGCCATCAGTGATAACAGGGGGTACGAGCAGTACTTC. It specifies CAISDNRGYEQYF.

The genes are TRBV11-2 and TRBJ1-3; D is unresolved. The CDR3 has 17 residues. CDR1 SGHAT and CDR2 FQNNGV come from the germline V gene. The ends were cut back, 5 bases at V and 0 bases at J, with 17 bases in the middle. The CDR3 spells CASSPPSRAHSGNTIYF. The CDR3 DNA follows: TGTGCCAGCAGCCCCCCCTCTCGGGCCCACTCTGGAAACACCATATATTTT.

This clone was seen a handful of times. CDR3 in DNA: TGTGCCAGCAGTGAAGCAGGGGTAGGCAATCAGCCCCAGCATTTT. Protein: CASSEAGVGNQPQHF. The rearrangement uses TRBV2 and TRBJ1-5; D may be TRBD1 (5 bases). Trimming left V 0 bases short and J 2 bases short, with 8 bases between. From germline, CDR1 is SNHLY and CDR2 FYNNEI. This CDR3 is built from 15 residues.

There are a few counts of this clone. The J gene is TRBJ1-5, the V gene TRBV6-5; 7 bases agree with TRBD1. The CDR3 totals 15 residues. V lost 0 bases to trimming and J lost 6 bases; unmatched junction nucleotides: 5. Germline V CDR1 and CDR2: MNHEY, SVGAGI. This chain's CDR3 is CASSYSRGGTQPQHF. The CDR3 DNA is TGTGCCAGCAGTTACTCGAGAGGGGGCACTCAGCCCCAGCATTTT.

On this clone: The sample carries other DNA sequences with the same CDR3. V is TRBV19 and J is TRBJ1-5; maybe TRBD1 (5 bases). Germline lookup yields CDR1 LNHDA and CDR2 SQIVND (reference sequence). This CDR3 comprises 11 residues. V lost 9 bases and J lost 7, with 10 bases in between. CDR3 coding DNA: TGTGCCAGCCGGGGGGGACAGCCCCAGCATTTT. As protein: CASRGGQPQHF. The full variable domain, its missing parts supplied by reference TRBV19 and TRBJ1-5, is DGGITQSPKYLFRKEGQNVTLSCEQNLNHDAMYWYRQDPGQGLRLIYYSQIVNDFQKGDIAEGYSVSREKKESFPLTVTSAQKNPTAFYLCASRGGQPQHFGDGTRLSIL.

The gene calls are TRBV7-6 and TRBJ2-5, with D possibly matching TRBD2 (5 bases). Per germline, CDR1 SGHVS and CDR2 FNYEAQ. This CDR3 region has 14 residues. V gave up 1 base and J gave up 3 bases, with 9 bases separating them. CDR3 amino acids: CASSLVDGEETQYF. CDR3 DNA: TGTGCCAGCAGCTTAGTGGACGGGGAAGAGACCCAGTACTTC.